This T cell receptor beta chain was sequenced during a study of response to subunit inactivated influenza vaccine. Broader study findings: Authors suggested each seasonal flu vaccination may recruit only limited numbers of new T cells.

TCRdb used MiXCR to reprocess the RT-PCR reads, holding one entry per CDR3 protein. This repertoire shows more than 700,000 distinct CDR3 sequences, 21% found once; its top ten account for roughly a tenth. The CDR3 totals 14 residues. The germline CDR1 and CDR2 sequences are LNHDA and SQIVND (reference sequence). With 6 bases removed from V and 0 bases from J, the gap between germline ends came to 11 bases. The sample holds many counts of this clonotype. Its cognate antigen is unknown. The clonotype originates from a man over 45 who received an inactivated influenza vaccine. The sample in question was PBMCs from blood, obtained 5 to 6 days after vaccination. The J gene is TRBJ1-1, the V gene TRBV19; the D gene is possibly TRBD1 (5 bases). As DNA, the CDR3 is TGTGCCAGTAGGTTCAGGGAGATGAACACTGAAGCTTTCTTT. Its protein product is CASRFREMNTEAFF.